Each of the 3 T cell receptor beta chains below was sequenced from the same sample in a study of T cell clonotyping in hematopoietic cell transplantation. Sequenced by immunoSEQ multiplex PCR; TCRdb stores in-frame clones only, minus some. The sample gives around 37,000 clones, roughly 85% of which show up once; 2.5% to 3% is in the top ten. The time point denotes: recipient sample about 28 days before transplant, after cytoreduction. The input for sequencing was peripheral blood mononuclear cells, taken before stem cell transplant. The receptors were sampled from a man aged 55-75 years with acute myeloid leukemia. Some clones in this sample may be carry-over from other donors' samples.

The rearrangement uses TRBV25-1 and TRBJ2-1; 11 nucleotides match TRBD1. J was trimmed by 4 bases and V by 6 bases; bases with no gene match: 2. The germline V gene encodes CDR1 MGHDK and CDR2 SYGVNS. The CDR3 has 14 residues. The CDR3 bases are TGTGCCAGCAGGGGACAGGGGGGTTACAATGAGCAGTTCTTC. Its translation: CASRGQGGYNEQFF.

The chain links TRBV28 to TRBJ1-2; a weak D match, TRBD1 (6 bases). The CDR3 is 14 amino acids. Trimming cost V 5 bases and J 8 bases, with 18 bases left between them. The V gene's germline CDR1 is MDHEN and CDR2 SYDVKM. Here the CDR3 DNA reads TGTGCCAGCAGTCCCCCGGACAGCCTTAGGGGCTACACCTTC. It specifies CASSPPDSLRGYTF.

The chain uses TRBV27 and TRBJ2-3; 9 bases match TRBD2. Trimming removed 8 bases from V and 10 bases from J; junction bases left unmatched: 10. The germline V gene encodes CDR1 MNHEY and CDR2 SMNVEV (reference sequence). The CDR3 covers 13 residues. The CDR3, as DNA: TGTGCCAGCGCCGCGGGGGGGCCCCACCCGCAGTATTTT. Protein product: CASAAGGPHPQYF.